These 23 T cell receptor beta chains were sequenced from one sample in a study of T cell changes during pregnancy in multiple sclerosis. Sequencing was performed with immunoSEQ multiplex PCR; in TCRdb, only in-frame clones are kept and a portion is missing. The sample has more than 50,000 clones; around 94% are singletons. The material sequenced was CD8+ T cells from peripheral blood mononuclear cells, taken after pregnancy. The receptors shown here come from a female donor with multiple sclerosis, enrolled in a pregnancy study.

The chain uses TRBV19 and TRBJ1-4, with TRBD1 matching 10 bases. This CDR3 has 15 amino acids. With 3 bases clipped from V and 8 bases from J, the junction kept 6 bases outside the gene matches. The germline gives CDR1 LNHDA, CDR2 SQIVND (reference sequence). CDR3 bases: TGTGCCAGTAGTATTTCCGGGACAGGGGAAGAAAAACTGTTTTTT. Translating gives CASSISGTGEEKLFF.

The genes are TRBV9 and TRBJ2-7; D ambiguous. Germline V gives CDR1 SGDLS, CDR2 YYNGEE. Trimming took 0 bases from V and 0 from J, leaving 7 bases between them. The CDR3 is 14 amino acids. The CDR3 spells CASSVVPGSYEQYF. CDR3 in DNA: TGTGCCAGCAGCGTAGTTCCGGGCTCCTACGAGCAGTACTTC.

V usage is TRBV28 and J usage is TRBJ2-3; 12 positions agree with TRBD2. The length of the CDR3 is 19 residues. V shed 5 bases and J 0 bases; nucleotides not matched to a gene: 12. The germline gives CDR1 MDHEN, CDR2 SYDVKM. CDR3 coding DNA: TGTGCCAGCAGTCCTACGGCGACTAGCGGGAGCCCGAGCACAGATACGCAGTATTTT. It encodes CASSPTATSGSPSTDTQYF. The full variable domain, in which reference TRBV28 and TRBJ2-3 provide the parts outside the CDR3, is DVKVTQSSRYLVKRTGEKVFLECVQDMDHENMFWYRQDPGLGLRLIYFSYDVKMKEKGDIPEGYSVSREKKERFSLILESASTNQTSMYLCASSPTATSGSPSTDTQYFGPGTRLTVL.

The count of this clone is one. The V gene is TRBV9, the J gene TRBJ1-2, with no clear D. The germline CDR1 and CDR2 sequences are SGDLS and YYNGEE. The CDR3 extends over 14 amino acids. V was clipped by 3 bases and J by 4 bases, with 13 bases between them. CDR3 amino acids: CASSDGLLSYGYTF. DNA for the CDR3: TGTGCCAGCAGCGATGGACTTCTATCCTATGGCTACACCTTC.

Only one count was recorded for this clone. The chain employs TRBV5-1 and TRBJ2-3; 8 nucleotides match TRBD2. Trimming cost V 3 bases and J 0 bases; bases outside gene matches: 3. The CDR3 loop spans 15 amino acids. In germline, CDR1 is SGHRS, CDR2 YFSETQ. The CDR3 sequence: CASSSTSASTDTQYF. The DNA of the CDR3 is TGCGCCAGCAGCTCGACTAGCGCTAGCACAGATACGCAGTATTTT.

The V call is TRBV19, the J call TRBJ2-1; 9 bases are shared with TRBD2. Trimming removed 5 bases from V and 4 bases from J; junction bases left unmatched: 6. This CDR3 region has 15 residues. Germline V gene lookup returns CDR1 LNHDA and CDR2 SQIVND (reference sequence). CDR3 nucleotide sequence: TGTGCCAGTAGTCCGGATCTAGCGGGGTACAATGAGCAGTTCTTC. Translated: CASSPDLAGYNEQFF.

The chain joins TRBV25-1 to TRBJ1-3, with 12 bases fitting TRBD1. In germline, CDR1 is MGHDK, CDR2 SYGVNS. With V trimmed by 3 bases and J by 0 bases, 3 bases remained unmatched. The CDR3 runs 17 residues. This CDR3 reads CASSEWGQGASGNTIYF. The CDR3 DNA follows: TGTGCCAGCAGTGAGTGGGGACAGGGGGCCTCTGGAAACACCATATATTTT.

For this clone: The junction departs from germline at one end; a sequencing error may be responsible. V and J are TRBV27 and TRBJ1-1; D gene ambiguous. Germline loops: CDR1 MNHEY, CDR2 SMNVEV (reference sequence). The CDR3 length is 13 residues. CDR3 amino acids: CASSLNIHSETFF. The CDR3 DNA is TGTGCCAGCAGTTTAAACATCCACAGTGAAACTTTCTTT.

A single count supports this clone. The V call is TRBV4-3, the J call TRBJ2-7, with TRBD2 identical over 14 bases. The germline V gene has CDR1 LGHNA and CDR2 YSLEER. The ends lost 3 bases at V and 4 bases at J; junction bases unmatched: 2. The CDR3 totals 15 residues. The CDR3 bases are TGCGCCAGCAGCCAGGGACTAGCGGGAGTGTACGAGCAGTACTTC. Protein sequence: CASSQGLAGVYEQYF.

V and J are TRBV6-4 and TRBJ1-2; D gene uncertain. The CDR3 is made up of 13 amino acids. Germline lookup yields CDR1 MRHNA and CDR2 SNTAGT. Trimming cost V 8 bases and J 2 bases, with 12 bases left between them. CDR3 nucleotide sequence: TGTGCCAGCCCCTGCCGAGGGAACTATGGCTACACCTTC. The encoded protein is CASPCRGNYGYTF.

The chain has TRBV19 and TRBJ1-3; unclear D gene. CDR3 length: 14 residues. V was cut by 3 bases and J by 4 bases, with 10 bases left in between. Germline-derived CDR1 and CDR2 are LNHDA and SQIVND (reference sequence). CDR3 DNA: TGTGCCAGTAGTATGCTAATTTTGGGAAACACCATATATTTT. This sequence encodes CASSMLILGNTIYF.

This clone has just one count. This chain links TRBV28 with TRBJ2-7; weak D call: TRBD1 (6 bases). V shed 5 bases and J shed 4 bases, with 12 bases lying between them. This CDR3 comprises 13 residues. The germline V gene has CDR1 MDHEN and CDR2 SYDVKM. CDR3 protein: CASSPGTYYEQYF. The CDR3 DNA reads as TGTGCCAGCAGTCCCGGGACATATTACGAGCAGTACTTC.

This clone was counted a single time. The genes are TRBV6-1 and TRBJ1-1; TRBD1 agrees at 8 bases. The germline V gene has CDR1 MNHNS and CDR2 SASEGT. V was clipped by 6 bases and J by 1 base; unmatched bases: 4. The CDR3 is 14 residues long. Here the CDR3 DNA reads TGTGCCAGCAGGGGGACAGGTGAGAACACTGAAGCTTTCTTT. This translates into CASRGTGENTEAFF.

V gene TRBV27 combines with J gene TRBJ2-1, with TRBD1 matching over 9 bases. V shed 4 bases and J 2 bases; nucleotides not matched to a gene: 6. The CDR3 contains 16 residues. Germline CDR1 is MNHEY and CDR2 is SMNVEV (reference sequence). CDR3 loop: CASSSPGQGPYNEQFF. As DNA, the CDR3 is TGTGCCAGCAGTTCCCCCGGACAGGGGCCCTACAATGAGCAGTTCTTC.

The CDR3 spells CASSLAQNYEQYF. The CDR3 nucleotides read TGTGCCAGCAGCTTGGCACAGAACTACGAGCAGTACTTC. This rearrangement joins TRBV5-6 to TRBJ2-7; D unclear. The germline V gene has CDR1 SGHDT and CDR2 YYEEEE. The CDR3 contains 13 residues. Trimming took off 0 bases at V and 3 bases at J, with 7 bases between the two ends.

The J gene is TRBJ2-3, the V gene TRBV11-3; 7 nucleotides line up with TRBD2. Germline-derived CDR1 and CDR2 are SGHNT and YENEEA. This CDR3 is built from 15 residues. The V gene end was trimmed by 3 bases and the J gene end by 2 bases; junction bases not matched to a gene: 5. CDR3 loop: CASSLASGSTDTQYF. The CDR3 DNA reads TGTGCCAGCAGCTTGGCTAGCGGTTCCACAGATACGCAGTATTTT.

The chain carries TRBV14 and TRBJ2-7; 12 nucleotides line up with TRBD2. Germline trimming cut 3 bases from V and 0 bases from J; bases unmatched to any gene: 3. CDR3 length: 16 residues. CDR1 is SGHDN and CDR2 is FVKESK in the germline V gene. CDR3 amino acids: CASSHLAGGPSYEQYF. CDR3 nucleotide sequence: TGTGCCAGCAGCCATCTAGCGGGAGGGCCCTCCTACGAGCAGTACTTC.

The chain combines TRBV27 with TRBJ1-5, with no clear D. Germline values: CDR1 MNHEY, CDR2 SMNVEV (reference sequence). This CDR3 comprises 12 residues. With 5 bases removed from V and 3 bases from J, the gap between germline ends came to 5 bases. The CDR3 region is CASSVFNQPQHF. The CDR3 DNA is TGTGCCAGCAGTGTCTTCAATCAGCCCCAGCATTTT.

The genes are TRBV5-1 and TRBJ2-5; 9 bases map to TRBD2. CDR3 length: 15 amino acids. Germline V gene sequence: CDR1 SGHRS, CDR2 YFSETQ. The junction had 11 bases not matched to a gene; V was cut back by 7 bases and J by 4 bases. The CDR3 is CASAIAGEGGETQYF. CDR3 DNA sequence: TGCGCCAGCGCGATAGCGGGAGAGGGGGGAGAGACCCAGTACTTC.

The rearrangement joins TRBV5-4 to TRBJ2-7; TRBD1 is a possible D gene (6 bases). There are 16 residues in the CDR3. CDR1 and CDR2 from the germline V gene are SGHNT and YYREEE (reference sequence). V lost 4 bases and J 0 bases, leaving 17 bases between the germline ends. CDR3 residues: CASSGTTGLLSYEQYF. CDR3 sequence (DNA): TGTGCCAGCAGCGGAACGACAGGCTTACTCTCCTACGAGCAGTACTTC. The full variable domain, with the rest looked up from reference TRBV5-4 and TRBJ2-7, is ETGVTQSPTHLIKTRGQQVTLRCSSQSGHNTVSWYQQALGQGPQFIFQYYREEENGRGNFPPRFSGLQFPNYSSELNVNALELDDSALYLCASSGTTGLLSYEQYFGPGTRLTVT.

The chain couples TRBV4-1 to TRBJ2-1; 7 nucleotides match TRBD2. The CDR3 runs to 15 residues. The V segment lost 4 bases and the J segment 6 bases; nucleotides outside the gene matches: 9. From germline, CDR1 is MGHRA and CDR2 YSYEKL. The CDR3 DNA follows: TGCGCCAGCAGCCTTGGGAGGGAGGGATCCAATGAGCAGTTCTTC. Encoded protein: CASSLGREGSNEQFF.

The rearrangement uses TRBV27 and TRBJ2-1, with 9 bases matching TRBD2. Looked up from germline, CDR1 is MNHEY and CDR2 is SMNVEV (reference sequence). This CDR3 spans 16 amino acids. V trimming: 7 bases; J trimming: 3 bases; junction bases outside the gene matches: 10. This chain's CDR3 is CASTSGLAGSYNEQFF. DNA for the CDR3: TGTGCCAGCACCTCAGGGCTAGCGGGGAGCTACAATGAGCAGTTCTTC.

The chain employs TRBV28 and TRBJ2-5, with 10 bases matching TRBD1. The V and J ends lost 5 bases and 4 bases, in that order; junction bases with no gene match: 19. The germline gives CDR1 MDHEN, CDR2 SYDVKM. CDR3 size: 19 residues. CDR3 protein: CASSLFAASGQGMGETQYF. Here the CDR3 DNA reads TGTGCCAGCAGTCTATTTGCCGCCTCGGGACAGGGGATGGGAGAGACCCAGTACTTC.